What follows are 29 T cell receptor beta chains derived from one specimen sequenced in a study of T cells in Graves' hyperthyroidism and ophthalmopathy. Amplification targeted TCR beta CDR3 regions from RNA transcripts. The TCR CDR3 first-round RT-PCR relied on the HTBI primer set. TCRdb used MiXCR to reprocess the multiplex PCR reads, holding one entry per CDR3 protein. The repertoire holds 500,000 to 800,000 distinct CDR3 sequences, with more than 14% as singletons. The sequencing input was blood. The receptors shown here come from a woman between 45 and 60 years old with Graves' ophthalmopathy.

The V gene is TRBV10-3, the J gene TRBJ1-1; D may be TRBD1 (6 bases). V dropped 0 bases and J dropped 1 base, with 12 bases sitting between them. Germline CDR1 reads ENHRY; CDR2 reads SYGVKD. The CDR3 runs 16 residues. The DNA for the CDR3 is TGTGCCATCAGTGAGTCAACAGGGACCAAGAACACTGAAGCTTTCTTT. It translates to CAISESTGTKNTEAFF.

On this clonotype itself: One end of the junction is discordant with germline, which a read error may explain. The rearrangement joins TRBV24-1 to TRBJ2-1; TRBD2 matches 14 bases. The CDR3 runs to 17 residues. Germline-derived CDR1 and CDR2 are KGHDR and SFDVKD. The CDR3 sequence is CAISGRTSGRFGNEQFF. In nucleotides, the CDR3 is TGTGCCATCAGTGGGAGGACTAGCGGGAGGTTCGGCAATGAGCAGTTCTTC.

This chain links TRBV6-5 with TRBJ2-7, with D possibly matching TRBD1 (5 bases). The CDR3 totals 14 residues. CDR1 is MNHEY and CDR2 is SVGAGI in the germline V gene. V lost 2 bases and J lost 1, with 9 bases in between. The CDR3 is CASSYTRDSYEQYF. The CDR3 coding sequence is TGTGCCAGCAGTTACACCAGGGATTCCTACGAGCAGTACTTC.

This clonotype was detected only a few times. The chain employs TRBV7-9 and TRBJ2-7; D is ambiguous. CDR1 SEHNR and CDR2 FQNEAQ come from the germline V gene (reference sequence). The CDR3 covers 13 residues. Trimming shortened V by 5 bases and J by 2 bases, and 10 bases separated the two germline ends. The CDR3 sequence is CASSHDGPYEQYF. CDR3 nucleotide sequence: TGTGCCAGCAGCCATGATGGCCCCTACGAGCAGTACTTC. Based on the CDR3 plus reference TRBV7-9 and TRBJ2-7, the full variable domain is DTGVSQNPRHKITKRGQNVTFRCDPISEHNRLYWYRQTLGQGPEFLTYFQNEAQLEKSRLLSDRFSAERPKGSFSTLEIQRTEQGDSAMYLCASSHDGPYEQYFGPGTRLTVT.

The chain has TRBV29-1 and TRBJ2-3; D ambiguous. V lost 5 bases and J lost 1, with 22 bases in between. The CDR3 length is 17 residues. Germline-derived CDR1 and CDR2 are SQVTM and ANQGSEA. The CDR3: CSVFPSPDSNGTDTQYF. The DNA of the CDR3 is TGCAGCGTTTTCCCTTCACCCGATTCTAACGGCACAGATACGCAGTATTTT.

This clonotype was observed a few times. This sequence joins TRBV7-6 and TRBJ2-1; D possibly corresponds to TRBD2 (6 bases). Germline V gene sequence: CDR1 SGHVS, CDR2 FNYEAQ. V was shortened by 1 base and J by 6 bases, with 16 bases between the two germline ends. The CDR3 sequence is 16 residues long. The CDR3 protein is CASSLVSGRGSNEQFF. DNA for the CDR3: TGTGCCAGCAGCTTAGTTTCGGGGCGGGGCTCCAATGAGCAGTTCTTC.

About this clonotype: One base away lies a much larger clone, so this may be a sequencing read error. The rearrangement uses TRBV14 and TRBJ2-5; 14 bases are shared with TRBD2. Germline lookup yields CDR1 SGHDN and CDR2 FVKESK. V lost 3 bases, J lost 5 bases, and 5 bases stayed unmatched. This CDR3 is built from 16 residues. The CDR3 loop reads CASSHRLAGGSETQYF. Here the CDR3 DNA reads TGTGCCAGCAGCCACCGACTAGCGGGAGGGTCGGAGACCCAGTACTTC.

Remarks on this clonotype: A much larger clonotype is one base distant, so this may be a read error. The chain has TRBV24-1 and TRBJ2-7, with TRBD2 identical over 7 bases. Per the germline V gene, CDR1 is KGHDR and CDR2 is SFDVKD. V trimming: 3 bases; J trimming: 8 bases; junction bases outside the gene matches: 12. This CDR3 contains 15 residues. In DNA form, the CDR3 reads TGTGCCACCAGTGATCAGCGGGATCTATCTAACAAGCAGTACTTC. This codes for CATSDQRDLSNKQYF.

This clonotype was seen a single time. V and J are TRBV7-3 and TRBJ2-3; TRBD2 agrees at 14 bases. V lost 2 bases and J lost 6; bases outside the gene matches: 4. Germline CDR1 and CDR2: SGHTA and FQGTGA. The CDR3 contains 16 residues. CDR3 in DNA: TGTGCCAGCAGCTTAGGGACTAGCGGGAGAGGGGATACGCAGTATTTT. Translation gives CASSLGTSGRGDTQYF.

This clonotype was counted at least ten times. The chain is built from TRBV5-1 and TRBJ2-1; TRBD2 agrees at 8 bases. V was clipped by 6 bases and J by 1 base; unmatched bases: 9. This CDR3 is 16 amino acids long. CDR1 and CDR2 from the germline V gene are SGHRS and YFSETQ. The CDR3 sequence: CASNFHKRESYNEQFF. The CDR3 nucleotides read TGCGCCAGCAATTTCCATAAGCGGGAGTCCTACAATGAGCAGTTCTTC.

V and J are TRBV19 and TRBJ2-3; 10 nucleotides agree with TRBD2. The CDR3 has 20 residues. From germline, CDR1 is LNHDA and CDR2 SQIVND (reference sequence). With V trimmed by 2 bases and J by 8 bases, 22 bases remained unmatched. The CDR3 sequence is CASSILNRSSGRWGPGTQYF. The CDR3 coding sequence is TGTGCCAGTAGTATATTGAATCGGTCTAGCGGGAGATGGGGGCCAGGTACGCAGTATTTT.

This clonotype was recorded many times. This chain links TRBV11-3 with TRBJ2-3; unclear D gene. CDR1 and CDR2 (germline): SGHNT, YENEEA. V was clipped by 2 bases and J by 2 bases, with 5 bases between them. The length of the CDR3 is 13 residues. For the CDR3, the DNA is TGTGCCAGCAGCTTACCGTACACAGATACGCAGTATTTT. Encoded protein: CASSLPYTDTQYF. The full variable domain, with the rest looked up from reference TRBV11-3 and TRBJ2-3, is EAGVVQSPRYKIIEKKQPVAFWCNPISGHNTLYWYLQNLGQGPELLIRYENEEAVDDSQLPKDRFSAERLKGVDSTLKIQPAELGDSAVYLCASSLPYTDTQYFGPGTRLTVL.

This clonotype was seen more than once but under ten times. This chain joins TRBV20-1 and TRBJ2-5; TRBD2 aligns across 9 bases. CDR3 length: 14 residues. Per germline, CDR1 DFQATT and CDR2 SNEGSKA (reference sequence). The V and J ends lost 3 bases and 5 bases, in that order; junction bases with no gene match: 7. The CDR3 DNA reads TGCAGTGCTAGTATCGCGGGAGGGGGTGAGACCCAGTACTTC. Encoded protein: CSASIAGGGETQYF.

This chain links TRBV9 with TRBJ2-1, with TRBD1 matching 9 bases. V was clipped by 0 bases and J by 3 bases; unmatched bases: 4. Per germline, CDR1 SGDLS and CDR2 YYNGEE. The CDR3 is 16 residues long. CDR3 residues: CASSVDSGQGYNEQFF. The CDR3 region has the DNA TGTGCCAGCAGCGTAGATTCGGGACAGGGCTACAATGAGCAGTTCTTC.

The V call is TRBV6-2 or TRBV6-3, the J call TRBJ2-2; TRBD1 agrees at 11 bases. This CDR3 contains 18 residues. Germline-derived CDR1 and CDR2 are MNHEY and SVGEGT. Unmatched junction bases numbered 7, after V lost 2 bases and J lost 2 bases. The CDR3 coding sequence is TGTGCCAGCAGTTACAGAAGGAGGACAGGGGGCAACACCGGGGAGCTGTTTTTT. Its protein is CASSYRRRTGGNTGELFF.

The chain employs TRBV27 and TRBJ1-4, with D uncertain. V was clipped by 2 bases and J by 5 bases, with 6 bases between them. The germline gives CDR1 MNHEY, CDR2 SMNVEV (reference sequence). CDR3 length equals 13 residues. The CDR3 reads CASSLSRNEKLFF. CDR3 nucleotide sequence: TGTGCCAGCAGTTTAAGCAGGAATGAAAAACTGTTTTTT.

Of note for this clonotype: Being one base from a much bigger clone, this may be a read error. The V and J genes are TRBV18 and TRBJ2-7, with unresolved D. The CDR3 loop spans 15 amino acids. Germline assignment: CDR1 KGHSH and CDR2 LQKENI. The CDR3 sequence: CASSPIPTKTYKQYF. For the CDR3, the DNA is TGTGCCAGCTCACCAATTCCGACAAAGACCTACAAGCAGTACTTC.

Written as DNA, the CDR3 is TGTGCCAGCAGCCCGTACGTGGCAGGGACTTGGGAGACCCAGTACTTC. Translation: CASSPYVAGTWETQYF. V usage is TRBV3-1 and J usage is TRBJ2-5; possible D gene TRBD2, 6 bases. The V gene's germline CDR1 is LGHDT and CDR2 YNNKEL (reference sequence). Trimming left V 4 bases short and J 5 bases short, with 20 bases between. The CDR3 spans 16 residues.

This clonotype occurred many times. The chain links TRBV20-1 to TRBJ1-5; D is unclear. Germline CDR1 DFQATT, CDR2 SNEGSKA (reference sequence). Trimming cost V 7 bases and J 2 bases, with 9 bases left between them. The CDR3 extends over 12 amino acids. The CDR3 protein is CSVDTGNQPQHF. The CDR3 nucleotides are TGCAGTGTCGACACAGGCAATCAGCCCCAGCATTTT.

A note on this clonotype: With a much larger clone just one base away, this may be a read error. Because it lacks the conserved phenylalanine or tryptophan at the end, this CDR3 is likely a read error. The rearrangement links TRBV6-4 to TRBJ2-3; D unresolved. From germline, CDR1 is MRHNA and CDR2 SNTAGT. The CDR3 loop spans 13 amino acids. V shed 2 bases and J shed 5 bases, with 8 bases lying between them. This CDR3 is CASSDRSEDTQYL. CDR3 coding DNA: TGTGCCAGCAGTGACCGGAGTGAAGATACGCAGTATCTT.

J is TRBJ2-3 and V is TRBV7-6, with 8 bases lining up with TRBD2. With V trimmed by 0 bases and J by 3 bases, 23 bases remained unmatched. The CDR3 loop spans 22 amino acids. CDR1 and CDR2 (germline): SGHVS, FNYEAQ. DNA for the CDR3: TGTGCCAGCAGCTTAGCGCTGGGGCCCGGCGGCTTCATAGCGGGGCTGACAGATACGCAGTATTTT. Protein sequence: CASSLALGPGGFIAGLTDTQYF.

This clonotype was recorded at least ten times. The CDR3 loop reads CASSYAGTSGSLDNEQFF. Here the CDR3 DNA reads TGTGCCAGCAGTTACGCTGGGACTAGCGGGAGTCTGGACAATGAGCAGTTCTTC. V gene TRBV6-2 or TRBV6-3 combines with J gene TRBJ2-1; the match to TRBD2 covers 14 bases. This CDR3 is built from 18 residues. Trimming at V came to 2 bases and at J to 5 bases, leaving 8 bases not matched to a gene. CDR1 MNHEY and CDR2 SVGEGT come from the germline V gene.

The V and J genes are TRBV29-1 and TRBJ2-7; 9 bases are a match to TRBD1. The ends lost 4 bases at V and 4 bases at J; junction bases unmatched: 14. CDR1 is SQVTM, CDR2 ANQGSEA, per germline. The CDR3 is 16 amino acids. The CDR3 here is CSVVGQGKSKGYEQYF. CDR3 nucleotide sequence: TGCAGCGTTGTGGGACAGGGAAAATCAAAAGGGTACGAGCAGTACTTC.

The rearrangement joins TRBV28 to TRBJ2-3; D unresolved. This CDR3 contains 12 residues. Trimming took off 2 bases at V and 8 bases at J, with 8 bases between the two ends. Germline V lookup: CDR1 MDHEN, CDR2 SYDVKM. CDR3 bases: TGTGCCAGCAGTTTAAACGGTGGTACGCAGTATTTT. It is translated as CASSLNGGTQYF.

This clonotype has at least ten counts. The chain recombines TRBV7-9 with TRBJ1-4; the D is unclear. V gave up 0 bases and J gave up 8 bases, with 16 bases separating them. CDR3 length: 16 residues. Germline CDR1 is SEHNR and CDR2 is FQNEAQ (reference sequence). The CDR3: CASSLASVPVKEKLFF. CDR3 coding DNA: TGTGCCAGCAGCTTAGCGTCGGTCCCCGTAAAGGAAAAACTGTTTTTT.

This clonotype was counted many times. CDR3 amino acids: CASSSSGTSGYEQYF. The CDR3 region has the DNA TGTGCCAGCAGCTCTTCCGGGACTAGCGGTTACGAGCAGTACTTC. The chain has TRBV7-9 and TRBJ2-7; 11 bases fit TRBD2. V was clipped by 4 bases and J by 4 bases; unmatched bases: 6. The CDR3 consists of 15 residues. Germline lookup yields CDR1 SEHNR and CDR2 FQNEAQ (reference sequence).

The chain links TRBV4-1 to TRBJ2-5, with 9 bases that match TRBD2. The CDR3 contains 16 residues. Germline-derived CDR1 and CDR2 are MGHRA and YSYEKL. V trimming: 0 bases; J trimming: 3 bases; junction bases outside the gene matches: 5. The CDR3: CASSQDLLAGKETQYF. CDR3 sequence (DNA): TGCGCCAGCAGCCAAGATCTGCTAGCGGGAAAAGAGACCCAGTACTTC.

This chain connects TRBV6-2 or TRBV6-3 to TRBJ2-7; TRBD1 aligns across 7 bases. The J segment lost 3 bases and the V segment lost 5 bases, leaving 7 bases of the junction unmatched. Germline V gives CDR1 MNHEY, CDR2 SVGEGT. The CDR3 length is 14 residues. The CDR3, as DNA: TGTGCCAGCAGTAAATGGGACAGTAACTACGAGCAGTACTTC. It is translated as CASSKWDSNYEQYF.

The chain uses TRBV28 and TRBJ2-2; TRBD2 is a possible D gene (5 bases). Per the germline V gene, CDR1 is MDHEN and CDR2 is SYDVKM. The V end lost 6 bases, the J end lost 1 base, and 9 bases lay between the germline ends. The CDR3 has 14 residues. CDR3 loop: CASRPDLNTGELFF. The CDR3 DNA sequence: TGTGCCAGCAGGCCGGACTTGAACACCGGGGAGCTGTTTTTT.